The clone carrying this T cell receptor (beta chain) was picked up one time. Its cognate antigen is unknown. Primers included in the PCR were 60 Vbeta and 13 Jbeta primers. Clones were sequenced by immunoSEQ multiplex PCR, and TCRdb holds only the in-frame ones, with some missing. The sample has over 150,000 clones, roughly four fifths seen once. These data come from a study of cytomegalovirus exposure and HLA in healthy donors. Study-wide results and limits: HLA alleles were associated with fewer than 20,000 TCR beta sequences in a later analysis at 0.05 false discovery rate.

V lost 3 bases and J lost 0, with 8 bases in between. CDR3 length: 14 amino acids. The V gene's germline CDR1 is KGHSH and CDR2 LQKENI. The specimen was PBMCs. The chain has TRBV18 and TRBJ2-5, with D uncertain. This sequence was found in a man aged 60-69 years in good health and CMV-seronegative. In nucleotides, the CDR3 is TGTGCCAGCTCACCGATCCGGGACCAAGAGACCCAGTACTTC. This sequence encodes CASSPIRDQETQYF.